This T cell receptor (beta chain) was documented in a study of T cell responses to AZD1222 COVID-19 vaccine. In the study overall: Second-dose schedules of about 4 or about 12 weeks were combined. Findings of the study overall: Spike-specific TCR breadth and depth both grew after two AZD1222 doses. The peak T cell response came first, and repertoires were sampled only after it.

Assay: immunoSEQ multiplex PCR; the TCRdb copy retains only in-frame clones and omits some. The sample consists of approximately 35,000 clones, 70% to 90% of them appearing once. Looked up from germline, CDR1 is SGHDN and CDR2 is FVKESK. V was trimmed by 4 bases and J by 10 bases, leaving 19 bases between them. This CDR3 comprises 14 residues. A word on this clone: The antigen is undetermined.

The source was peripheral blood, collected on day 0 of AZD1222 vaccination. The sequence came from an adult in good health. The chain carries TRBV14 and TRBJ1-1, with D tentatively TRBD1 (6 bases). The CDR3 protein is CASSRILGGEGAFF. The CDR3 region has the DNA TGTGCCAGCAGCCGTATCTTGGGGGGCGAGGGAGCTTTCTTT.